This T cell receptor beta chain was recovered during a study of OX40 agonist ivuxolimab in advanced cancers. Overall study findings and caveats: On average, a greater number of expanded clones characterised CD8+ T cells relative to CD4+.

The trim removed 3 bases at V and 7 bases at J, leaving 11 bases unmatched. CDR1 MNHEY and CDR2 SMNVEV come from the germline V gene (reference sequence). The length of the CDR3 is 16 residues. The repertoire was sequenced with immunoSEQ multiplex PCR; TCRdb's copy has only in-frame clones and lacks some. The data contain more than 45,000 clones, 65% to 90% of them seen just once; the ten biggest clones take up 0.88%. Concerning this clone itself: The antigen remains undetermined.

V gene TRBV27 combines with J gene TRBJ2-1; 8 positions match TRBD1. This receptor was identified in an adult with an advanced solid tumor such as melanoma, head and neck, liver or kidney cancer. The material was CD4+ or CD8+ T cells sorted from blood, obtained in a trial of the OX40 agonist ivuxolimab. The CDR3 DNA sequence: TGTGCCAGCAGTTTCCACGGACAGGGAAAGGGTAATGAGCAGTTCTTC. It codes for CASSFHGQGKGNEQFF.